This T cell receptor (beta chain) was profiled in a study of blood T cell repertoires in COVID-19. At the level of the study: Donors in the United States, Italy and Spain gave samples during acute or convalescent COVID-19. Sources were T cells, B-cell-depleted T cells, or PBMCs; the material itself was cDNA or gDNA.

CDR3 length equals 14 residues. Per the germline V gene, CDR1 is MNHEY and CDR2 is SVGEGT. Between the trimmed V and J ends, which lost 6 bases and 6 bases, there was a span of 14 bases. Original processing notes: How many nucleated cells were present was estimated from reference gene primer amplification. Only in-frame clones appear in the TCRdb table, and some are missing; sequencing was by immunoSEQ multiplex PCR. D and trimming were read from the DNA, whereas the V and J calls and clone size are those reported in that table. The repertoire holds a few hundred thousand clones, with around four fifths as singletons.

The sequence was obtained from a man aged 45 to 65 with active or convalescent COVID-19. This chain uses TRBV6-2 or TRBV6-3 with TRBJ1-4; D unresolved. Sequences were obtained from peripheral blood. CDR3 DNA sequence: TGTGCCAGCAGCAACCGGGATACATATGAAAAACTGTTTTTT. Encoded protein: CASSNRDTYEKLFF.